This is a list of T cell receptor beta chains from one sample in a study of cytomegalovirus exposure and HLA in healthy donors. Assay used: immunoSEQ multiplex PCR; TCRdb lists only in-frame clones, some missing. The repertoire has just under 150,000 clones, roughly 86% of them found once; the top ten carry 4.5%. Specimen: PBMCs. Receptors originate from a man between 18 and 29 years old in good health and CMV-seropositive. Each CDR3 is given with its conserved first and last residue. Each record gives: D gene, V gene, clone size, J gene, CDR3 DNA, CDR3 protein. The D gene is left open where the match is weak. Not every row has a clone size; where given, it reads once, few, many or a size class.

.	TRBV7-9	once	TRBJ2-1	TGTGCCAGCAGCTTTGATCGGGGGACAGATAATGAGCAGTTCTTC	CASSFDRGTDNEQFF
.	TRBV18	.	TRBJ2-5	TGTGCCAGCTCACGAGGGTCATTGGAGACCCAGTACTTC	CASSRGSLETQYF
.	TRBV6-1	.	TRBJ1-5	TGTGCCAGCAGTGAATTGATAAGAGGGTTGGGCAATCAGCCCCAGCATTTT	CASSELIRGLGNQPQHF
TRBD1	TRBV6-6	.	TRBJ1-3	TGTGCCAGCAGTCCCCGGGACAGGGAGGGAAACACCATATATTTT	CASSPRDREGNTIYF
.	TRBV5-4	.	TRBJ1-2	TGTGCCAGCAGCTCCCGAGAACTAAACTATGGCTACACCTTC	CASSSRELNYGYTF
TRBD1	TRBV7-3	.	TRBJ1-1	TGTGCCAGCAGCCCCGGGACAGCCCGTGAAGCTTTCTTT	CASSPGTAREAFF
.	TRBV15	.	TRBJ2-3	TGTGCCACCAGCAGAGATCTAGCGTCAGATACGCAGTATTTT	CATSRDLASDTQYF
TRBD2	TRBV29-1	.	TRBJ2-1	TGCAGCGTTGAACGGGGGAGGGCGTTCTACAATGAGCAGTTCTTC	CSVERGRAFYNEQFF
.	TRBV6-4	.	TRBJ1-1	TGTGCCAGCAGTGAAGGAAGGGGAACTGAAGCTTTCTTT	CASSEGRGTEAFF
.	TRBV6-4	.	TRBJ2-2	TGTGCCAGCAGTGTAATCGGGTTTTTGAACACCGGGGAGCTGTTTTTT	CASSVIGFLNTGELFF
.	TRBV7-7	.	TRBJ2-5	TGTGCCAGCAGCCATGGGCGTCAAGAGACCCAGTACTTC	CASSHGRQETQYF
.	TRBV2	.	TRBJ1-1	TGTGCCAGCAGTGAAGGGGGCAAGGCTTTCTTT	CASSEGGKAFF
TRBD2	TRBV5-1	.	TRBJ2-1	TGCGCCAGCAGTGGAGCGGGAATCCACCTTGAGCAGTTCTTC	CASSGAGIHLEQFF
.	TRBV5-4	.	TRBJ1-2	TGCGCCAGCAGCTTGGAAGGGGTTGAAGGCTACACCTTC	CASSLEGVEGYTF
.	TRBV28	few	TRBJ1-6	TGTGCCAGCGGGAGGGGTGAATCACCCCTCCACTTT	CASGRGESPLHF
.	TRBV15	.	TRBJ2-6	TGTGCCACCAGCACAGGAAAGAGTGGGGCCAACGTCCTGACTTTC	CATSTGKSGANVLTF
TRBD1	TRBV27	.	TRBJ1-2	TGTGCCAGCAGTACCTCAGGGGGCTATGGCTACACCTTC	CASSTSGGYGYTF
.	TRBV7-9	.	TRBJ2-2	TGTGCCAGCAGCTTAACGGGTCCCGGGGAGCTGTTTTTT	CASSLTGPGELFF
.	TRBV27	.	TRBJ2-2	TGTGCCAGCAGTTTAGACAGGTCGGCCACCGGGGAGCTGTTTTTT	CASSLDRSATGELFF
.	TRBV6-1	.	TRBJ1-1	TGTGCCAGCAGTGAACGGGGGGTCATCACTGAAGCTTTCTTT	CASSERGVITEAFF
TRBD1	TRBV7-3	.	TRBJ1-2	TGTGCCAGCAGCCCAACCACAGGGGGCTATGGCTACACCTTC	CASSPTTGGYGYTF
.	TRBV10-1	few	TRBJ2-7	TGCGCCAGCAGTGAAGGGAGCTCCTACGAGCAGTACTTC	CASSEGSSYEQYF
.	TRBV21-1	.	TRBJ1-2	TGTGCCAATCAGCGGGGGGCCGTTGGCTACACCTTC	CANQRGAVGYTF
TRBD1	TRBV7-2	.	TRBJ1-5	TGTGCCAGCAGCCCCCTGGGACAGGGGTATAGCAATCAGCCCCAGCATTTT	CASSPLGQGYSNQPQHF
TRBD1	TRBV6-6	.	TRBJ2-1	TGTGCCAGCAGTCCAACAGGGGGCGAGGGCAATGAGCAGTTCTTC	CASSPTGGEGNEQFF